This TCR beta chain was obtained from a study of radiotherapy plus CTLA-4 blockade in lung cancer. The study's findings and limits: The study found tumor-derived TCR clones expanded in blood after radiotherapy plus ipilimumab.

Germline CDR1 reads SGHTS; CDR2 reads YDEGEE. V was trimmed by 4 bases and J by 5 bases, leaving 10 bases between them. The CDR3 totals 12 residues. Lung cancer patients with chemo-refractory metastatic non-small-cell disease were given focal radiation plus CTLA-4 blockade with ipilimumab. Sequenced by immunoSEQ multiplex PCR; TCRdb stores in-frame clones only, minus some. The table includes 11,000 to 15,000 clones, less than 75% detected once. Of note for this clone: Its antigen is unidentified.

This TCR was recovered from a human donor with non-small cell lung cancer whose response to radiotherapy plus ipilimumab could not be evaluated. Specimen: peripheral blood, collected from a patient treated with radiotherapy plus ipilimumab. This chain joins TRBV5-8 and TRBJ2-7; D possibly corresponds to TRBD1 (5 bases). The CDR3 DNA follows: TGTGCCAGCAGCGCGACAGTTAACGAGCAGTACTTC. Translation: CASSATVNEQYF. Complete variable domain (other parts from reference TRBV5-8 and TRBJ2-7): EAGVTQSPTHLIKTRGQQATLRCSPISGHTSVYWYQQALGLGLQFLLWYDEGEERNRGNFPPRFSGRQFPNYSSELNVNALELEDSALYLCASSATVNEQYFGPGTRLTVT.